The sequence of this T cell receptor beta chain was determined in a study of molecular identifiers for immune sequencing clone quantification. Study conclusions and caveats: Over 97% of CMV-specific effector molecules, but under 1% of naive ones, were in clones above 20 copies.

A CD8+CD4-CCR7+CD45RA+ gate was used to sort naive CD8 T cells. Points on this clonotype: Antigen: not known.

CDR1 and CDR2 from the germline V gene are SGHAT and FQNNGV. This CDR3 spans 15 amino acids. The V gene end was trimmed by 3 bases and the J gene end by 3 bases; junction bases not matched to a gene: 6. Using its own MiXCR run on the PCR reads, TCRdb lists one record per CDR3 protein. The sample carries 460,000 or so distinct CDR3 sequences, 25% recorded once. The sequencing input was naive CD8+ T cells from blood, with Jurkat cell RNA spiked in. As to subset: FACS-sorted CD8+CD4-CCR7+CD45RA+ naive T cells. The gene calls are TRBV11-2 and TRBJ2-3, with 7 bases matching TRBD2. This receptor was identified in a human donor in good health. Some libraries in this study had Jurkat cell RNA spiked in. CDR3 sequence (DNA): TGTGCCAGCAGCTTGTGGGGGAGGGAGACAGATACGCAGTATTTT. Its protein product is CASSLWGRETDTQYF.